The T cell receptor beta chain described here comes from a study of T cells in Graves' hyperthyroidism and ophthalmopathy. Study-level points and caveats: In blood, most of the thyroid clonotypes expanded above 0.001 were also present.

This clonotype has more than one count but fewer than ten. Its matching antigen is unknown. With a much larger clone just one base away, this may be a read error. This CDR3 fails to terminate in the conserved phenylalanine or tryptophan, so it likely reflects a read error. The study left out patients who had uncontrolled infection, other autoimmune disease, pregnancy or lactation. Extraction of PBMCs used about 9.2 ml of fresh peripheral blood. The investigators amplified TCR beta CDR3 regions from RNA transcripts. A set of HTBI primers served as the primers for a first-round RT-PCR of the TCR CDR3. MiXCR was run by TCRdb on the multiplex PCR reads, yielding one entry per CDR3 protein. The sample records some 760,000 distinct CDR3 sequences, approximately 15% being singletons. Sample: blood. This TCR was sampled from a woman aged 18-35 years with Graves' hyperthyroidism.

CDR3 DNA: TGTGCCAGCAGTGAAGGGCCTCCTCCCCTCCCCTACGAGCAGTACCTC. Residues: CASSEGPPPLPYEQYL. The chain joins TRBV2 to TRBJ2-7, with D hard to call. The CDR3 spans 16 residues. The germline V gene has CDR1 SNHLY and CDR2 FYNNEI. Trimming removed 1 base at V and 2 bases at J, with 15 bases between.